A selection of T cell receptor beta chains follows, all from one sample in a study of cytomegalovirus exposure and HLA in healthy donors. Method: immunoSEQ multiplex PCR; TCRdb's copy keeps in-frame clones and lacks some. This table holds 200,000 to 250,000 clones, approximately 82% found once. The sequenced material came from PBMCs. These receptors all stem from a man aged 18 to 30 in good health and CMV-seronegative. Each CDR3 is given with its conserved first and last residue. D genes are given only for firm matches. Only some rows state a clone size, as once, few, many or a class for expanded clones.

TRBV5-6,NA,15,NA,TRBJ2-7,CASSTDNLPSYEQYF,TGTGCCAGCAGCACGGACAACCTGCCTTCCTACGAGCAGTACTTC
TRBV9,TRBD1,16,few,TRBJ1-3,CASSVDPGTVGNTIYF,TGTGCCAGCAGCGTAGACCCCGGGACAGTAGGAAACACCATATATTTT
TRBV7-2,NA,16,NA,TRBJ2-2,CASSLVGLTNTGELFF,TGTGCCAGCAGCTTGGTCGGGTTGACGAACACCGGGGAGCTGTTTTTT
TRBV5-1,TRBD2,17,NA,TRBJ2-2,CASSLQSSGGLTGELFF,TGCGCCAGCAGCTTGCAATCTAGCGGGGGGCTCACCGGGGAGCTGTTTTTT
TRBV2,TRBD1,14,few,TRBJ2-7,CATKGGTGYDEQYF,TGTGCCACCAAGGGGGGGACAGGGTACGACGAGCAGTACTTC
TRBV5-1,TRBD2,16,NA,TRBJ2-5,CASSWASGTLGETQYF,TGCGCCAGCAGCTGGGCTAGCGGGACCCTCGGGGAGACCCAGTACTTC
TRBV5-8,NA,13,NA,TRBJ1-4,CASSLEPSAQLFF,TGTGCCAGCAGCTTGGAACCCAGCGCGCAACTGTTTTTT
TRBV7-9,NA,18,once,TRBJ2-3,CASSPHGGMRAPTDTQYF,TGTGCCAGCAGCCCTCATGGGGGGATGAGGGCCCCCACAGATACGCAGTATTTT
TRBV11-2,NA,14,once,TRBJ2-5,CASSLVSVQETQYF,TGTGCCAGCAGCTTAGTTTCGGTACAAGAGACCCAGTACTTC
TRBV18,TRBD1,14,NA,TRBJ2-7,CASSRDRTSYEQYF,TGTGCCAGCTCTCGGGACAGAACGTCCTACGAGCAGTACTTC
TRBV27,TRBD1,18,NA,TRBJ1-1,CASSLSIIGGRMNTEAFF,TGTGCCAGCAGTTTATCGATTATAGGGGGCCGAATGAACACTGAAGCTTTCTTT
TRBV4-1,NA,14,once,TRBJ2-5,CASSQGRDGETQYF,TGCGCCAGCAGCCAAGGACGGGATGGGGAGACCCAGTACTTC
TRBV6-5,NA,14,NA,TRBJ2-3,CASSAGRTQDTQYF,TGTGCCAGCAGTGCGGGACGTACACAAGATACGCAGTATTTT
TRBV11-2,NA,14,NA,TRBJ1-2,CASSLREAAYGYTF,TGTGCCAGCAGCTTGCGGGAGGCAGCCTATGGCTACACCTTC
TRBV5-1,TRBD2,17,few,TRBJ2-7,CASSPVVIAGGSYEQYF,TGCGCCAGCAGCCCGGTGGTTATAGCGGGAGGGTCCTACGAGCAGTACTTC
TRBV5-1,TRBD1,15,NA,TRBJ2-5,CASSLGQGGQETQYF,TGCGCCAGCAGCTTGGGACAGGGGGGACAAGAGACCCAGTACTTC
TRBV11-2,NA,13,NA,TRBJ1-5,CASSLNRNQPQHF,TGTGCCAGCAGCTTAAACAGAAATCAGCCCCAGCATTTT
TRBV10-3,NA,14,few,TRBJ2-7,CAISEGAGGYEQYF,TGTGCCATCAGTGAGGGGGCAGGTGGCTACGAGCAGTACTTC
TRBV10-2,NA,16,NA,TRBJ1-1,CASSESAVFISPEAFF,TGCGCCAGCAGTGAGTCGGCGGTTTTCATCAGTCCTGAAGCTTTCTTT
TRBV14,TRBD1,14,few,TRBJ1-2,CASSEGQGYYGYTF,TGTGCCAGCAGCGAGGGACAGGGATACTATGGCTACACCTTC
TRBV5-1,TRBD1,14,NA,TRBJ2-3,CASSFTGATDTQYF,TGCGCCAGCAGCTTTACAGGGGCGACAGATACGCAGTATTTT
TRBV19,TRBD2,13,NA,TRBJ2-7,CASQVGRGYEQYF,TGTGCCAGCCAAGTGGGGAGGGGCTACGAGCAGTACTTC
TRBV5-8,TRBD2,14,NA,TRBJ2-5,CASSLVVGRETQYF,TGTGCCAGCAGCTTGGTGGTCGGGAGGGAGACCCAGTACTTC
TRBV9,NA,15,once,TRBJ1-3,CASSVRDKAGNTIYF,TGTGCCAGCAGCGTAAGGGACAAAGCTGGAAACACCATATATTTT
TRBV7-9,TRBD1,16,NA,TRBJ2-7,CASSSDRGQVSYEQYF,TGTGCCAGCAGCTCAGACAGGGGACAAGTCTCCTACGAGCAGTACTTC
TRBV30,NA,12,NA,TRBJ1-1,CAWRPGATEAFF,TGTGCCTGGCGCCCAGGGGCTACTGAAGCTTTCTTT
TRBV27,NA,15,NA,TRBJ2-7,CASSVTGLSSYEQYF,TGTGCCAGCAGTGTCACAGGGTTGAGTTCCTACGAGCAGTACTTC
TRBV7-2,NA,16,NA,TRBJ2-5,CASSLFGAGRRETQYF,TGTGCCAGCAGCCTCTTCGGGGCGGGAAGGAGGGAGACCCAGTACTTC
TRBV6-5,TRBD2,14,NA,TRBJ2-7,CASRATSGTYEQYF,TGTGCCAGCAGAGCGACTAGCGGGACCTACGAGCAGTACTTC
TRBV5-4,TRBD1,16,NA,TRBJ1-2,CASSLSQTGLEYGYTF,TGTGCCAGCAGCTTGTCCCAGACAGGGTTGGAATATGGCTACACCTTC
TRBV5-4,TRBD1,13,few,TRBJ1-2,CASSLQGADGYTF,TGTGCCAGCAGCTTGCAGGGGGCAGATGGCTACACCTTC
TRBV11-1,NA,13,NA,TRBJ2-7,CASSPRTVGEQYF,TGTGCCAGCAGCCCACGGACAGTGGGCGAGCAGTACTTC
TRBV7-9,NA,12,NA,TRBJ1-2,CASSLDLGGYTF,TGTGCCAGCAGCTTAGATCTGGGCGGCTACACCTTC
TRBV19,NA,14,NA,TRBJ1-5,CATRSQGGNQPQHF,TGTGCCACGCGCAGCCAGGGTGGGAATCAGCCCCAGCATTTT
TRBV28,NA,12,NA,TRBJ1-1,CASLEQNTEAFF,TGTGCCAGCTTGGAGCAGAACACTGAAGCTTTCTTT
TRBV30,NA,12,NA,TRBJ2-7,CAWGPDQGEQYF,TGTGCCTGGGGCCCAGATCAGGGCGAGCAGTACTTC
TRBV11-2,TRBD1,16,NA,TRBJ1-6,CASSLGRGQGPDTLHF,TGTGCCAGCAGCTTAGGAAGGGGACAGGGCCCGGATACCCTCCACTTT
TRBV7-3,TRBD2,16,NA,TRBJ2-5,CASSLQAGGPVGTQYF,TGTGCCAGCAGCTTACAAGCGGGAGGGCCAGTTGGGACCCAGTACTTC
TRBV7-8,TRBD2,15,NA,TRBJ2-5,CASSLGRLAAKTQYF,TGTGCCAGCAGCTTAGGTAGACTAGCAGCGAAGACCCAGTACTTC
TRBV5-4,NA,13,NA,TRBJ2-7,CASSSQDSYEQYF,TGTGCCAGCAGCTCGCAGGACTCCTACGAGCAGTACTTC
TRBV10-2,NA,14,NA,TRBJ1-5,CASSDWASNQPQHF,TGCGCCAGCAGTGATTGGGCTAGCAATCAGCCCCAGCATTTT
TRBV5-4,TRBD2,16,NA,TRBJ2-3,CASSLRAGGRTDTQYF,TGTGCCAGCAGCTTGAGGGCGGGAGGGAGGACAGATACGCAGTATTTT
TRBV2,NA,13,NA,TRBJ1-5,CASSDRVGQPQHF,TGTGCCAGCAGTGACAGGGTGGGGCAGCCCCAGCATTTT
TRBV6-1,TRBD2,15,NA,TRBJ2-5,CASSAHTSGQETQYF,TGTGCCAGCAGTGCCCACACTAGCGGCCAAGAGACCCAGTACTTC
TRBV19,TRBD2,15,NA,TRBJ2-7,CASSIASGSSYEQYF,TGTGCCAGTAGTATTGCTAGCGGAAGCTCCTACGAGCAGTACTTC
TRBV11-1,TRBD2,16,NA,TRBJ2-7,CASSRGYAGLPYEQYF,TGTGCCAGCAGCCGTGGTTATGCGGGACTACCCTACGAGCAGTACTTC
TRBV15,NA,14,NA,TRBJ2-5,CATSRGHIQETQYF,TGTGCCACCAGCAGGGGACATATCCAAGAGACCCAGTACTTC
TRBV5-8,TRBD1,11,NA,TRBJ1-6,CASSLGTGNHF,TGTGCCAGCAGCCTCGGGACAGGAAACCACTTT
TRBV7-9,NA,11,few,TRBJ1-1,CASSRGTEAFF,TGTGCCAGCAGCAGGGGCACTGAAGCTTTCTTT
TRBV10-3,TRBD2,14,NA,TRBJ2-7,CAISEGTSGLEQYF,TGTGCCATCAGTGAAGGGACTAGCGGTCTCGAGCAGTACTTC
TRBV7-3,NA,13,NA,TRBJ1-4,CASSLNGNEKLFF,TGTGCCAGCAGCTTAAACGGGAATGAAAAACTGTTTTTT
TRBV5-1,NA,15,once,TRBJ2-7,CASSLDAPSSYEQYF,TGCGCCAGCAGCTTGGATGCGCCGAGCTCCTACGAGCAGTACTTC
TRBV28,NA,12,NA,TRBJ1-2,CASSFRYYGYTF,TGTGCCAGCAGTTTTAGATACTATGGCTACACCTTC
TRBV19,NA,15,NA,TRBJ2-3,CASSIDRGNTDTQYF,TGTGCCAGTAGTATAGACAGGGGAAACACAGATACGCAGTATTTT
TRBV5-5,TRBD2,15,NA,TRBJ2-1,CASSFRLAEYNEQFF,TGTGCCAGCAGCTTTCGACTAGCGGAGTACAATGAGCAGTTCTTC
TRBV29-1,TRBD1,14,NA,TRBJ1-1,CSVDRGRRNTEAFF,TGCAGCGTGGACAGGGGAAGGAGGAACACTGAAGCTTTCTTT
TRBV18,NA,13,NA,TRBJ1-5,CASSRDNNQPQHF,TGTGCCAGCTCACGGGACAACAATCAGCCCCAGCATTTT